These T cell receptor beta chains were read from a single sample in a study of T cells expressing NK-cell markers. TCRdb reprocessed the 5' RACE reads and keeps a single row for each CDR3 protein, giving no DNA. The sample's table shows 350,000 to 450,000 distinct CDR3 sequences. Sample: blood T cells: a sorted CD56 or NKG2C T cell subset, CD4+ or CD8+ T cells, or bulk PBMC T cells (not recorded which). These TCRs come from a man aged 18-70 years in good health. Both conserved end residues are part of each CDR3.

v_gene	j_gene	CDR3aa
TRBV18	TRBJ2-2	CASSLGQSYSGELFF
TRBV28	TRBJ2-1	CASSLTSGGRNEQFF
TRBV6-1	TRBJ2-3	CASTPGLPTDTQYF
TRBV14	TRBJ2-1	CASSRMTAAYNEQFF
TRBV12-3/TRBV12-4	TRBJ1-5	CASSLGVSGNQPQHF
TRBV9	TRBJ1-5	CASSVDPGGVQPQHF
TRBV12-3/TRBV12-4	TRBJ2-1	CASSRRTYSNEQFF
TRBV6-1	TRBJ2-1	CASRRQRGDSYNEQFF
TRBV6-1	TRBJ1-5	CASRDRQGGITPQHF
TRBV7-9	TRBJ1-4	CASSLYQGPNEKLFF
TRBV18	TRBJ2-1	CASSPGLGPNNEQFF
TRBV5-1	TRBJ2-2	CASSRGTDATGELFF